This T cell receptor (beta chain) was identified in a study of T cell responses to AZD1222 COVID-19 vaccine. As for the study in general: Second-dose groups at about 4 or about 12 weeks were pooled. Overall study results and limits: In all cases, repertoires were sampled only after the peak T cell response. Among AZD1222 vaccinees, only 5 or 6 were seropositive at baseline.

The protocol was immunoSEQ multiplex PCR, while the TCRdb copy is restricted to in-frame clones and leaves out a portion. The table records under 140,000 clones, approximately 90% of them present only once. CDR1 and CDR2 from the germline V gene are MGHRA and YSYEKL. Trimming left V 2 bases short and J 3 bases short, with 7 bases between. The CDR3 is 14 amino acids. As regards this clone: Its antigen is not identified.

The rearrangement links TRBV4-1 to TRBJ1-4; D gene ambiguous. The sequencing used peripheral blood, collected on day 0 of AZD1222 vaccination. The clonotype was recovered from an adult in good health. In DNA, the CDR3 is TGCGCCAGCAGCCAAAGGTCCCCTAATGAAAAACTGTTTTTT. Protein sequence: CASSQRSPNEKLFF.